This T cell receptor beta chain was retrieved from a study of blood T cell repertoires in COVID-19. At the level of the study: Sources were T cells, B-cell-depleted T cells, or PBMCs; the material itself was cDNA or gDNA.

The CDR3 is 17 residues long. Germline V gene sequence: CDR1 SGHRS, CDR2 YFSETQ. V was cut by 3 bases and J by 6 bases, with 22 bases left in between. Recruits, aged about 18 to 95 years, lived in some 25 US areas. Original handling: Nucleated cell counts were estimated from reference gene primer amplification. Data came from immunoSEQ multiplex PCR; TCRdb stores just in-frame clones and leaves some out. D and trimming were read from the DNA, whereas the V and J calls and clone size are those reported in that table. The sample lists about 300,000 clones, just over 85% occurring once. The clonotype comes from a woman in her late teens or twenties who had recovered from COVID-19. The J gene is TRBJ2-1, the V gene TRBV5-1; the D gene is possibly TRBD2 (5 bases). Sample: PBMCs or T cells enriched from blood (not recorded which). CDR3 in amino acids: CASSSRTDLLLPNEQFF. The CDR3 DNA sequence: TGCGCCAGCAGCTCAAGGACGGACTTATTGCTCCCCAATGAGCAGTTCTTC. The whole variable domain, remainder taken from reference TRBV5-1 and TRBJ2-1, is KAGVTQTPRYLIKTRGQQVTLSCSPISGHRSVSWYQQTPGQGLQFLFEYFSETQRNKGNFPGRFSGRQFSNSRSEMNVSTLELGDSALYLCASSSRTDLLLPNEQFFGPGTRLTVL.